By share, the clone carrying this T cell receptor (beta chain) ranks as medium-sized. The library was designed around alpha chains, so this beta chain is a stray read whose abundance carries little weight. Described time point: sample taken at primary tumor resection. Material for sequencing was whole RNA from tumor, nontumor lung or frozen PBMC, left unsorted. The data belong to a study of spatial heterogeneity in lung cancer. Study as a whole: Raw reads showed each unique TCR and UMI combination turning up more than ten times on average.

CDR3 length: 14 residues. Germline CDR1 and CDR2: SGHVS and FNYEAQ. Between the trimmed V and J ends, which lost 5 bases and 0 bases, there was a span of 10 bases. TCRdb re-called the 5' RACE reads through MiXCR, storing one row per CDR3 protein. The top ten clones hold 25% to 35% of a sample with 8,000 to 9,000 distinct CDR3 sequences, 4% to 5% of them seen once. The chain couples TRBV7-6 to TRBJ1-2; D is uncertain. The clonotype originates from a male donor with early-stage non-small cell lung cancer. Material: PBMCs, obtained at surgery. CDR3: CASSPTGSNYGYTF. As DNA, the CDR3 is TGTGCCAGCAGCCCCACGGGATCTAACTATGGCTACACCTTC.